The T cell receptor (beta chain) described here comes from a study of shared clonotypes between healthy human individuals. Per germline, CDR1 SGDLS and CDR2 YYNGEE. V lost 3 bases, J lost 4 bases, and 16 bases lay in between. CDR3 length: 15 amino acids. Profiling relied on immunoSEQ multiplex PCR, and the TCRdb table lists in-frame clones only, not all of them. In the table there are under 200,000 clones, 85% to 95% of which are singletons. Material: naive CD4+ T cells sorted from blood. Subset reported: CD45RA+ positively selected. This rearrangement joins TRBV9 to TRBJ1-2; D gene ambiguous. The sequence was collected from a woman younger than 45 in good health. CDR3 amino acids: CASSATGLPTYGYTF. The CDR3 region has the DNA TGTGCCAGCAGCGCGACCGGACTCCCCACCTATGGCTACACCTTC.